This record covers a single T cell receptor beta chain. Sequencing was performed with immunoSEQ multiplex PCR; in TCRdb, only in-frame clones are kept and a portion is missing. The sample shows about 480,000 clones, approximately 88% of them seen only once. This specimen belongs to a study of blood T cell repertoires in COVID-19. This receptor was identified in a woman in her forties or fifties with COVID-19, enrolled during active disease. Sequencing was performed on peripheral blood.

In DNA form, the CDR3 reads TGTGCCAGCAGACAGGGAATCGGCGGAAACACCATATATTTT. Its protein is CASRQGIGGNTIYF. This sequence joins TRBV6-6 and TRBJ1-3; the D gene is possibly TRBD1 (6 bases). Germline V CDR1 and CDR2: MNHNY, SVGAGI (reference sequence). V gave up 6 bases and J gave up 4 bases, with 13 bases separating them. The CDR3 length is 14 residues.